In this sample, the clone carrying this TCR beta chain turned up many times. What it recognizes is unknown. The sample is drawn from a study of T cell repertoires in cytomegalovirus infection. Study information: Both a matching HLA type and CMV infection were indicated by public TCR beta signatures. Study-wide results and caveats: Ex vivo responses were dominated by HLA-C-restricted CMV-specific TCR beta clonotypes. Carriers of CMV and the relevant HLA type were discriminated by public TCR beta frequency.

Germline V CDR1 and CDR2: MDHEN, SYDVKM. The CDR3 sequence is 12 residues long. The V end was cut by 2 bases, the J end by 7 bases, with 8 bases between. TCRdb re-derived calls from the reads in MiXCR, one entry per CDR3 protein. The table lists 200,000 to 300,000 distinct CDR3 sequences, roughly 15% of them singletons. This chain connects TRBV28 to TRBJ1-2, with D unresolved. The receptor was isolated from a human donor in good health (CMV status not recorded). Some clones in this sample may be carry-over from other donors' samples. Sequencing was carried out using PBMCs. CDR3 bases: TGTGCCAGCAGTTTAGGCCAAAGTGGCTACACCTTC. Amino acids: CASSLGQSGYTF.